This T cell receptor (beta chain) is from a study of post-analysis software for immune sequencing data. At the level of the study: Included among the disease courses, which were recorded for the cohort, were relapsing-remitting, secondary progressive and progressive-relapsing multiple sclerosis. Study outcomes and limitations: Samples from a shared batch, those prepared together, strongly co-clustered by F measure. TRBV5-6, TRBV5-1 and TRBV20-1 were among four or five TRBV segments more frequent in patients than controls.

Trimming took off 5 bases at V and 8 bases at J, with 10 bases between the two ends. The CDR3 covers 13 residues. Germline V gives CDR1 SEHNR, CDR2 FQNEAQ (reference sequence). To note about this clonotype: Antigen unknown.

Presence of unique molecular identifiers characterized the TCR beta cDNA libraries. A single record per CDR3 protein comes from TCRdb applying MiXCR to the PCR reads. Here the sample spans about 800,000 distinct CDR3 sequences, approximately 30% being singletons. What was sequenced was blood. This receptor was obtained from a girl aged 10-17 years with multiple sclerosis. The chain is built from TRBV7-9 and TRBJ1-6, with a weak D call TRBD1 (5 bases). Written as DNA, the CDR3 is TGTGCCAGCAGCCCAGTGGGGGATTCACCCCTCCACTTT. This translates into CASSPVGDSPLHF. Together with reference TRBV7-9 and TRBJ1-6, the CDR3 gives the full variable domain: DTGVSQNPRHKITKRGQNVTFRCDPISEHNRLYWYRQTLGQGPEFLTYFQNEAQLEKSRLLSDRFSAERPKGSFSTLEIQRTEQGDSAMYLCASSPVGDSPLHFGNGTRLTVT.